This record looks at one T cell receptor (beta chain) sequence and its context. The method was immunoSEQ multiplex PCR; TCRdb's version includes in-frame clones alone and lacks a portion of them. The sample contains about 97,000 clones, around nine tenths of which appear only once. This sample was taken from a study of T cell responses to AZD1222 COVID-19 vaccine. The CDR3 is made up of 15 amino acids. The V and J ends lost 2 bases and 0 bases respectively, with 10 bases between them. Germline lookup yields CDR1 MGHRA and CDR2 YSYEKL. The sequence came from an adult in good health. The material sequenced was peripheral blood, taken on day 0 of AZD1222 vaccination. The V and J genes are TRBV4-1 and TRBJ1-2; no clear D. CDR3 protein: CASSQSIATNYGYTF. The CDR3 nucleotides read TGCGCCAGCAGCCAATCCATAGCGACTAACTATGGCTACACCTTC.